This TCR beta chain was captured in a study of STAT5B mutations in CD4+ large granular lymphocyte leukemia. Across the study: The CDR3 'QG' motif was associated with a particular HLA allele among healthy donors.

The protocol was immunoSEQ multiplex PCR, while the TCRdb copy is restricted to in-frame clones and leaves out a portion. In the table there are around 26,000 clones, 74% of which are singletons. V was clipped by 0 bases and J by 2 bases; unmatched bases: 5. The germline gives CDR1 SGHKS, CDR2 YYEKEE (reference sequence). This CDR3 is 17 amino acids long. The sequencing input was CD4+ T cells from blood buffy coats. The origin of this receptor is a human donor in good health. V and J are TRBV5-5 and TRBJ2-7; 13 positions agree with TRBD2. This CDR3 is CASSLALAGGPPYEQYF. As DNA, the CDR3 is TGTGCCAGCAGCTTGGCACTAGCGGGAGGGCCTCCCTACGAGCAGTACTTC.